Below, one T cell receptor beta chain is given with its context. Its antigen is unknown. No clone much larger than this one lies a single base away; base qualities are absent. V and J lose 5 bases and 3 bases, and a span of 11 bases separates them. The CDR3 sequence holds 15 residues, the cysteine and phenylalanine included. The kept DNA is CDR3 alone, 45 bases in frame from the first base. The germline V gene (reference sequence) specifies LGHDT as CDR1 and YNNKEL as CDR2. Samples from volunteer blood donors who had recovered from COVID-19 were contributed by a second Seattle source. The collaborating institutions used their own protocols to collect whole blood in K2EDTA tubes. Collaborator samples were shipped for TCRbeta analysis as frozen whole blood, isolated PBMCs, or DNA extracted from either sample type. The sample belongs to a study of blood T cell repertoires in COVID-19 (dated by TCRdb to 2020 to 2022). At the level of the whole study: Samples from collaborators originated in the United States, Italy and Spain and spanned both the acute and convalescent phases of COVID-19. The material from the prospective study consisted of cDNA or gDNA derived from T cells, B-cell-depleted T cells, or PBMCs. Subjects who had been exposed to COVID-19, were actively infected with it, or had recovered from it provided the deeply sampled blood TCRbeta repertoires that made up the dataset. The repertoires were released in a freely available public database intended as a resource for research on the immune response to SARS-CoV-2. Samples were obtained from the ongoing ImmuneRACE study (first 160 participants) and from over 1,000 subjects provided by 6 global collaborators. Nearly every sample came with metadata listing a de-identified subject ID, COVID-19 status, age in years and sex. Where available, HLA class I and class II types were taken from metadata supplied by the sample provider and were not determined by assay-based typing.

The immunoSEQ Assay, a bias-controlled multiplex PCR, was used to amplify TCRbeta CDR3 regions from genomic DNA. In the source study's methods: Nucleated cell counts per sample were estimated from amplification of reference gene primers within the assay. To quantify the absolute abundance of each unique TCRbeta CDR3 rearrangement, sequence reads were collapsed and filtered. For each sample, productive Simpson clonality was calculated by taking the square root of Simpson's diversity index across productive rearrangements. The immuneACCESS repertoire file appears here via TCRdb, limited to in-frame rearrangements. These files lack a portion of the clones; in checked studies, under half of the deficit traces to unresolved V genes, and the cause of the others is not known. V and J calls and clone size are as listed in that table; D and trimming were resolved from the DNA. Present in this sample are some 300,000 clones, roughly 88% of which were seen just once. The ten most abundant clones make up 6.9% of the sample.

General study outcomes and caveats: Clinical and demographic metadata were provided uncurated, with the amount varying by source and participant.

The chain was built from TRBV3-1 (or the pseudogene TRBV3-2) and TRBJ1-6; the D gene is perhaps TRBD1, from 5 matching bases. The receptor's source is a woman in her 30s who had recovered from COVID-19. Sequencing was carried out using peripheral blood. The DNA sequence is as follows: TGTGCCAGCAGCTTTGGGGGGGGCTATAATTCACCCCTCCACTTT. It translates to CASSFGGGYNSPLHF.